What follows are 29 T cell receptor beta chains derived from one specimen sequenced in a study of blood T cell repertoires in COVID-19. Profiling relied on immunoSEQ multiplex PCR, and the TCRdb table lists in-frame clones only, not all of them. In the table there are around 68,000 clones, around 90% of which are singletons. The sample taken for sequencing was peripheral blood. The receptors stem from a middle-aged man with active COVID-19.

The rearrangement uses TRBV2 and TRBJ1-5, with 10 positions matching TRBD1. The trim removed 5 bases at V and 7 bases at J, leaving 5 bases unmatched. CDR3 length: 14 amino acids. CDR1 and CDR2 (germline): SNHLY, FYNNEI. This chain's CDR3 is CASSFGTGEQPQHF. As DNA, the CDR3 is TGTGCCAGCAGTTTTGGGACAGGGGAGCAGCCCCAGCATTTT.

V usage is TRBV5-8 and J usage is TRBJ2-7; D call uncertain. The CDR3 has 13 residues. Trimming took 2 bases from V and 5 from J, leaving 11 bases between them. The V gene's germline CDR1 is SGHTS and CDR2 YDEGEE. CDR3 in DNA: TGTGCCAGCAGCTTTCTAGTATTGAACGAGCAGTACTTC. It specifies CASSFLVLNEQYF.

The rearrangement joins TRBV9 to TRBJ1-4; 10 bases align to TRBD1. After removal of 3 bases from V and 7 bases from J, the junction contained 9 bases not matched to a gene. Germline loops: CDR1 SGDLS, CDR2 YYNGEE. The CDR3 runs 16 residues. The CDR3: CASSERQGAPGEKLFF. The DNA for the CDR3 is TGTGCCAGCAGCGAGAGACAGGGGGCGCCGGGTGAAAAACTGTTTTTT.

This chain uses TRBV9 with TRBJ2-1; 8 nucleotides line up with TRBD1. After removal of 4 bases from V and 9 bases from J, the junction contained 12 bases not matched to a gene. There are 15 residues in the CDR3. Germline values: CDR1 SGDLS, CDR2 YYNGEE. CDR3 bases: TGTGCCAGCAGCTTGTCGTCCGGGACAGGAACTGAGCAGTTCTTC. It yields the protein CASSLSSGTGTEQFF.

The V and J genes are TRBV25-1 and TRBJ2-5; 10 nucleotides agree with TRBD1. This CDR3 contains 16 residues. V shed 3 bases, J shed 3 bases, and the junction held 7 bases outside the gene matches. Germline V CDR1 and CDR2: MGHDK, SYGVNS. Here the CDR3 DNA reads TGTGCCAGCAGTGAGGGGGGACAGGGGATTAAAGAGACCCAGTACTTC. It specifies CASSEGGQGIKETQYF.

The rearrangement uses TRBV15 and TRBJ1-2; no clear D gene. V lost 9 bases, J lost 4 bases, and 18 bases lay in between. Germline assignment: CDR1 LNHNV and CDR2 YYDKDF (reference sequence). The CDR3 is 14 amino acids. CDR3 residues: CATIPLQSSYGYTF. The CDR3 coding sequence is TGTGCCACGATTCCGTTACAGAGTTCCTATGGCTACACCTTC. Full variable domain (outside the CDR3, taken from reference TRBV15 and TRBJ1-2): DAMVIQNPRYQVTQFGKPVTLSCSQTLNHNVMYWYQQKSSQAPKLLFHYYDKDFNNEADTPDNFQSRRPNTSFCFLDIRSPGLGDTAMYLCATIPLQSSYGYTFGSGTRLTVV.

This clone was counted a few times. The chain links TRBV18 to TRBJ2-2, with TRBD1 matching 7 bases. Looked up from germline, CDR1 is KGHSH and CDR2 is LQKENI. Losses at the gene ends were 4 bases for V and 1 base for J; bases not matched to a gene: 6. This CDR3 is 16 amino acids long. The CDR3 nucleotides are TGTGCCAGCTCACGAGGGGACAGACAGAACACCGGGGAGCTGTTTTTT. Translation gives CASSRGDRQNTGELFF.

The rearrangement links TRBV27 to TRBJ1-1; 9 positions agree with TRBD1. The CDR3 runs to 13 residues. Per germline, CDR1 MNHEY and CDR2 SMNVEV (reference sequence). The V gene end was trimmed by 11 bases and the J gene end by 6 bases; junction bases not matched to a gene: 10. CDR3 region: CAPRTGDRAEAFF. The CDR3 coding sequence is TGTGCCCCGCGGACAGGGGATAGGGCTGAAGCTTTCTTT.

The rearrangement joins TRBV6-5 to TRBJ1-1; D may be TRBD1 (5 bases). The CDR3 is 13 amino acids. Looked up from germline, CDR1 is MNHEY and CDR2 is SVGAGI. V was pared by 8 bases and J by 1 base, with 11 bases between. CDR3 DNA: TGTGCCAGCTTCAGGGTCGAGAACACTGAAGCTTTCTTT. Amino acids: CASFRVENTEAFF.

This chain uses TRBV7-2 with TRBJ1-2; no clear D gene. Germline V gene data show CDR1 as SGHTA and CDR2 as FQGNSA. V was cut by 5 bases and J by 2 bases, with 15 bases left in between. There are 15 residues in the CDR3. The CDR3 sequence: CASSPRGYGNYGYTF. The CDR3 DNA reads as TGTGCCAGCAGCCCCCGGGGATACGGCAACTATGGCTACACCTTC.

This clone was seen only once. The J gene is TRBJ2-6, the V gene TRBV18, with D maybe TRBD1 (5 bases). The CDR3 runs 15 residues. Germline CDR1 reads KGHSH; CDR2 reads LQKENI. V shed 4 bases and J shed 3 bases, with 10 bases lying between them. The CDR3 here is CASSRQGGGANVLTF. DNA of the CDR3: TGTGCCAGCTCACGTCAGGGTGGTGGGGCCAACGTCCTGACTTTC.

The CDR3 coding sequence is TGTGCCAGCAGCGACCCAGGGGGTCAAGATACGCAGTATTTT. Encoded protein: CASSDPGGQDTQYF. The chain links TRBV5-4 to TRBJ2-3; 7 nucleotides match TRBD1. Trimming cost V 4 bases and J 5 bases; bases outside gene matches: 7. Per the germline V gene, CDR1 is SGHNT and CDR2 is YYREEE (reference sequence). The CDR3 contains 14 residues.

This sequence joins TRBV18 and TRBJ1-4; 9 bases map to TRBD1. The trim removed 3 bases at V and 2 bases at J, leaving 7 bases unmatched. The germline gives CDR1 KGHSH, CDR2 LQKENI. This CDR3 region has 17 residues. CDR3 loop: CASSPPGQGWTNEKLFF. Written as DNA, the CDR3 is TGTGCCAGCTCACCCCCTGGACAGGGGTGGACTAATGAAAAACTGTTTTTT.

This clone was observed once. The chain recombines TRBV27 with TRBJ2-7; 10 nucleotides align to TRBD2. The ends lost 6 bases at V and 2 bases at J; junction bases unmatched: 7. The CDR3 totals 15 residues. Germline V gives CDR1 MNHEY, CDR2 SMNVEV (reference sequence). The CDR3 DNA sequence: TGTGCCAGCAGCCGACTTCTAGCGGGGGCCTACGAGCAGTACTTC. Its protein is CASSRLLAGAYEQYF.

The chain is built from TRBV6-6 and TRBJ1-2; 9 bases match TRBD1. CDR3 length: 14 amino acids. Germline assignment: CDR1 MNHNY and CDR2 SVGAGI (reference sequence). Trimming took 11 bases from V and 1 from J; bases not matched to a gene: 8. The CDR3 DNA is TGTGCCGCCAAGGGACAGGGAAGTAACTATGGCTACACCTTC. This encodes CAAKGQGSNYGYTF.

The chain employs TRBV7-9 and TRBJ2-1, with 8 nucleotides matching TRBD2. Per germline, CDR1 SEHNR and CDR2 FQNEAQ (reference sequence). This CDR3 comprises 15 residues. The trim removed 6 bases at V and 6 bases at J, leaving 10 bases unmatched. DNA for the CDR3: TGTGCCAGCAGGCCTATTTGGGCGGGAGGCAATGAGCAGTTCTTC. Its translation: CASRPIWAGGNEQFF.

The chain has TRBV3-1 (or the pseudogene TRBV3-2) and TRBJ2-3, with D maybe TRBD2 (5 bases). There are 15 residues in the CDR3. Deletions cut 0 bases from V and 9 bases from J, with 16 bases between. The germline CDR1 and CDR2 sequences are LGHDT and YNNKEL (reference sequence). The CDR3 is CASSQEGGRIRTQYF. The DNA of the CDR3 is TGTGCCAGCAGCCAAGAAGGTGGGAGAATTAGAACGCAGTATTTT.

The chain recombines TRBV15 with TRBJ2-5, with 11 bases identical to TRBD1. J lost 3 bases, V lost 1 base, and 1 base had no gene match. Germline CDR1 reads LNHNV; CDR2 reads YYDKDF (reference sequence). The CDR3 covers 15 residues. The CDR3 coding sequence is TGTGCCACCAGCAGAGGGACAGGGGGCAAAGAGACCCAGTACTTC. It is translated as CATSRGTGGKETQYF.

The V and J genes are TRBV28 and TRBJ1-5; D might be TRBD1 (5 bases). V shed 4 bases and J shed 2 bases, with 18 bases lying between them. Germline V gene sequence: CDR1 MDHEN, CDR2 SYDVKM. This CDR3 contains 17 residues. CDR3 DNA sequence: TGTGCCAGCAGTTCGATCAAGGGGCGGTTGGGCAATCAGCCCCAGCATTTT. It translates to CASSSIKGRLGNQPQHF. Full variable domain (outside the CDR3, taken from reference TRBV28 and TRBJ1-5): DVKVTQSSRYLVKRTGEKVFLECVQDMDHENMFWYRQDPGLGLRLIYFSYDVKMKEKGDIPEGYSVSREKKERFSLILESASTNQTSMYLCASSSIKGRLGNQPQHFGDGTRLSIL.

In its sample, this clone was seen once. The chain carries TRBV6-5 and TRBJ2-7, with D tentatively TRBD1 (7 bases). Germline CDR1 reads MNHEY; CDR2 reads SVGAGI. Trimming cost V 6 bases and J 6 bases, with 18 bases left between them. The CDR3 has 14 residues. CDR3 sequence: CASRPYGQGGEQYF. The CDR3 DNA reads as TGTGCCAGCAGACCTTATGGCCAGGGGGGCGAGCAGTACTTC.

This CDR3 is CAWKLSGANVLTF. CDR3 bases: TGTGCCTGGAAGCTATCTGGGGCCAACGTCCTGACTTTC. The chain couples TRBV30 to TRBJ2-6; D remains unclear. Trimming removed 4 bases from V and 1 base from J, with 5 bases in between. Germline V CDR1 and CDR2: GTSNPN, SVGIG (reference sequence). CDR3 length equals 13 residues.

The rearrangement joins TRBV19 to TRBJ1-4; 9 nucleotides align to TRBD1. In germline, CDR1 is LNHDA, CDR2 SQIVND (reference sequence). This CDR3 has 15 amino acids. After removal of 5 bases from V and 8 bases from J, the junction contained 9 bases not matched to a gene. The CDR3 bases are TGTGCCAGTAGTCCTCGACAGGGGGTTTACGAAAAACTGTTTTTT. Translating it yields CASSPRQGVYEKLFF.

The chain joins TRBV24-1 to TRBJ2-7; tentative D call: TRBD1 (6 bases). V was trimmed by 5 bases and J by 13 bases, leaving 17 bases between them. The CDR3 loop spans 12 amino acids. Germline-derived CDR1 and CDR2 are KGHDR and SFDVKD. CDR3 residues: CATSGPTGPKYF. CDR3 nucleotide sequence: TGTGCCACCAGTGGTCCTACAGGGCCTAAATACTTC.

This chain connects TRBV19 to TRBJ2-5; 9 nucleotides align to TRBD1. Germline V gene data show CDR1 as LNHDA and CDR2 as SQIVND (reference sequence). The CDR3 extends over 15 amino acids. V dropped 3 bases and J dropped 3; count of bases not matched to a gene: 5. In DNA form, the CDR3 reads TGTGCCAGTAGTATTAGACAGGGGGGGGAAGAGACCCAGTACTTC. This translates into CASSIRQGGEETQYF.

This rearrangement joins TRBV19 to TRBJ1-1; TRBD1 agrees at 7 bases. J gave up 4 bases and V 3 bases, and 11 bases lay outside the gene matches. The germline V gene encodes CDR1 LNHDA and CDR2 SQIVND (reference sequence). This CDR3 spans 16 amino acids. The chain's CDR3 is CASSMKGATGATEAFF. The CDR3 DNA reads TGTGCCAGTAGTATGAAGGGGGCCACAGGGGCCACTGAAGCTTTCTTT.

The gene calls are TRBV18 and TRBJ2-1; D ambiguous. Germline V lookup: CDR1 KGHSH, CDR2 LQKENI. This CDR3 has 12 amino acids. Trimming pared 3 bases from V and 8 bases from J, leaving 8 bases between. The CDR3 DNA is TGTGCCAGCTCACCCTCTGTCGATGAGCAGTTCTTC. It specifies CASSPSVDEQFF.

CDR3 in DNA: TGTGCCAGCAGCTTAGGGTTACAGGGGGGAGGCAATCAGCCCCAGCATTTT. It specifies CASSLGLQGGGNQPQHF. The V and J genes are TRBV7-9 and TRBJ1-5; 8 bases line up with TRBD1. V lost 1 base and J lost 2; bases outside the gene matches: 7. CDR3 length: 17 residues. The V gene's germline CDR1 is SEHNR and CDR2 FQNEAQ (reference sequence).

The chain recombines TRBV29-1 with TRBJ1-2; 9 nucleotides align to TRBD1. The CDR3 loop spans 14 amino acids. CDR1 is SQVTM and CDR2 is ANQGSEA in the germline V gene. The ends lost 6 bases at V and 5 bases at J; junction bases unmatched: 10. The CDR3 is CSVSYGDRGYGYTF. The CDR3 nucleotides are TGCAGCGTCTCCTATGGAGACAGGGGGTATGGCTACACCTTC.

The chain joins TRBV7-9 to TRBJ1-3, with D uncertain. The V end lost 7 bases, the J end lost 7 bases, and 14 bases lay between the germline ends. Germline values: CDR1 SEHNR, CDR2 FQNEAQ (reference sequence). The CDR3 is 13 amino acids. The CDR3 DNA follows: TGTGCCAGCACCACTCTCGACGGGAACACCATATATTTT. Protein product: CASTTLDGNTIYF.